This section outlines one TCR beta chain sequence together with its context. These data come from a study of blood T cell repertoires in COVID-19. The assay was immunoSEQ multiplex PCR, and TCRdb's table has in-frame clones only and misses some. The sample has 240,000 or so clones; roughly 86% are singletons. CDR1 is SQVTM and CDR2 is ANQGSEA in the germline V gene. Trimming cost V 6 bases and J 5 bases; bases outside gene matches: 8. The CDR3 length is 14 residues. The clonotype comes from a woman aged 25-40 years who had recovered from COVID-19. The chain couples TRBV29-1 to TRBJ2-3; 10 nucleotides align to TRBD1. The specimen sequenced was peripheral blood. DNA for the CDR3: TGCAGCGTCGAGGACAGGGGGTATAAAGATACGCAGTATTTT. Encoded protein: CSVEDRGYKDTQYF.